The present T cell receptor (beta chain) was sequenced within a study of radiotherapy plus CTLA-4 blockade in lung cancer listed by TCRdb under 2018. Background on the whole study: Among enrolled patients, around 20% had an objective response and 30% to 35% reached disease control.

The paper as a whole reports these results and caveats: Early dynamic changes in blood T cell clones, together with increased serum interferon-beta after radiation, were reported as the strongest predictors of response. TCR clones derived from tumors expanded in peripheral blood after treatment with radiotherapy and ipilimumab.

In this study, focal radiation therapy paired with CTLA-4 blockade (ipilimumab) was tested in patients who had chemo-refractory metastatic non-small-cell lung cancer. V loses 3 bases at its end and J loses 14 bases; junction bases beyond the gene matches: 13. From the germline V gene, CDR1 is SGHAT and CDR2 is FQNNGV. The CDR3, from cysteine to phenylalanine, totals 14 residues. Only the CDR3 DNA is retained, 42 bases long and in frame from the first base. Library method: the immunoSEQ multiplex PCR assay. This immuneACCESS table, as held by TCRdb, lists in-frame sequences with V and J called but not all clones. Of the missing ones, under half trace to an unresolved V gene in checked studies; the others have no known cause. For this sample there are around 80,000 clones; under 90% appear just once. The ten largest clones add up to about 0.79% of the sample. Details on this clone: Which antigen it targets is not known. There are no base qualities to consult, and no much larger clone falls within one base.

This chain is built from TRBV11-2 and TRBJ2-1; TRBD2 aligns with 7 central bases. The sequences come from peripheral blood, collected from a patient treated with radiotherapy plus ipilimumab. The TCR originated in a human donor with non-small cell lung cancer who had stable disease on radiotherapy plus ipilimumab. The encoded CDR3 is CASSFDSTSVREFF. The DNA is TGTGCCAGCAGCTTTGACTCTACTAGCGTGAGAGAGTTCTTC.